This entry is about one TCR beta chain. Its antigen remains unknown. These data are taken from a study of cytomegalovirus exposure and HLA in healthy donors. On the study more broadly: An analysis done earlier identified about 120 million unique TCR beta sequences from approximately 170 million T cells. Findings of the study overall: Later analysis reportedly placed an Asian-associated ancestry cluster below the roughly 680-donor mean in N-insertions. Later genetic work tied a missense DCLRE1C variant to beta-chain V and J trimming. In presence/absence analyses, roughly uniform sequencing depth across donors was assumed.

V trimming: 4 bases; J trimming: 3 bases; junction bases outside the gene matches: 14. This CDR3 comprises 18 residues. Germline CDR1 and CDR2: SGHVS and FQNEAQ. In the PCR, 60 Vbeta and 13 Jbeta primers were used. Produced via immunoSEQ multiplex PCR; TCRdb's table is partial and in-frame only. Here the sample spans approximately 140,000 clones, about four fifths being singletons. This clonotype originated in a male donor in good health and CMV-seronegative. The gene calls are TRBV7-8 and TRBJ2-7, with 11 positions matching TRBD2. Source material: PBMCs. The CDR3 coding sequence is TGTGCCAGCAGCTGGGCCGCAATTCTAGCGGGAGGCTTCTACGAGCAGTACTTC. This translates into CASSWAAILAGGFYEQYF.